This T cell receptor (beta chain) was sequenced in a study of T cell repertoires in cytomegalovirus infection. Study results and caveats: The study found HLA-C-restricted CMV-specific TCR beta clonotypes dominating the ex vivo response.

Only a few counts were recorded for this clonotype. Its target is not known. Germline loops: CDR1 MNHNS, CDR2 SASEGT. V dropped 6 bases and J dropped 1 base, with 16 bases sitting between them. The CDR3 sequence is 16 residues long. TCRdb re-called the reads with MiXCR, one entry per CDR3 protein. The profile shows roughly 300,000 distinct CDR3 sequences, more than 9% of them singletons. The TCR sequence derives from a human donor in good health (CMV status not recorded). Some clones in this sample may be carry-over from other donors' samples. Sequencing was performed on PBMCs. The V and J genes are TRBV6-1 and TRBJ2-4; tentative D call: TRBD1 (6 bases). CDR3 amino acids: CASRGNRAGAKNIQYF. The CDR3 DNA reads TGTGCCAGCAGGGGGAACAGGGCCGGGGCCAAAAACATTCAGTACTTC.